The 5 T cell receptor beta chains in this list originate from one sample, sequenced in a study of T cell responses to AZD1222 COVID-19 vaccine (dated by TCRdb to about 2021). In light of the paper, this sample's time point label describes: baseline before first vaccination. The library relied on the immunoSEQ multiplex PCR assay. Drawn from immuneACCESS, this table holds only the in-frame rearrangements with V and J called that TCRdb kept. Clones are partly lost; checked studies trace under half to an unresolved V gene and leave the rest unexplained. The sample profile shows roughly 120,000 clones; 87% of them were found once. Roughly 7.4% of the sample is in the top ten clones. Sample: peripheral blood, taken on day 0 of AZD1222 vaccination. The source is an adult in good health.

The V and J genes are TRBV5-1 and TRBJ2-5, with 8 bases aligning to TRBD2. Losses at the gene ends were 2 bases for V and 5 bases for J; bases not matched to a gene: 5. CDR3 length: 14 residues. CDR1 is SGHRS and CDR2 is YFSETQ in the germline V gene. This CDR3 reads CASSLGTRGETQYF. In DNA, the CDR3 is TGCGCCAGCAGCTTAGGGACTAGAGGCGAGACCCAGTACTTC. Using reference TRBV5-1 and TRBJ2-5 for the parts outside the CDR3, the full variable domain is KAGVTQTPRYLIKTRGQQVTLSCSPISGHRSVSWYQQTPGQGLQFLFEYFSETQRNKGNFPGRFSGRQFSNSRSEMNVSTLELGDSALYLCASSLGTRGETQYFGPGTRLLVL.

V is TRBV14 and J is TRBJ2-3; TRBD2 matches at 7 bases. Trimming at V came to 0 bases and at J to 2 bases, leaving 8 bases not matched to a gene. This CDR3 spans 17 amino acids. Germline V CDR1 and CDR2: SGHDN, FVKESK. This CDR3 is CASSQDLTGGYTDTQYF. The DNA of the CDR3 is TGTGCCAGCAGCCAAGATCTAACGGGGGGATACACAGATACGCAGTATTTT.

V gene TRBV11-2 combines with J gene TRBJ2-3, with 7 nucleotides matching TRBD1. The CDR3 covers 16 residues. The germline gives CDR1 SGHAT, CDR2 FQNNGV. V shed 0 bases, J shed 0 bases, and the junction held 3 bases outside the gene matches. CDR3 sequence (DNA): TGTGCCAGCAGCTTAGAAGGGGGCACCAGCACAGATACGCAGTATTTT. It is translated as CASSLEGGTSTDTQYF.

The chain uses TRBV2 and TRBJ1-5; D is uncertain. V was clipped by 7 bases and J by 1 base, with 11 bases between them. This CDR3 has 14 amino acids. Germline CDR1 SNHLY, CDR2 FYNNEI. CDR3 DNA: TGTGCCAGCAATCTAGGGAGGAGCAATCAGCCCCAGCATTTT. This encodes CASNLGRSNQPQHF. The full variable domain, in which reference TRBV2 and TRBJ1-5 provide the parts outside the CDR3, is EPEVTQTPSHQVTQMGQEVILRCVPISNHLYFYWYRQILGQKVEFLVSFYNNEISEKSEIFDDQFSVERPDGSNFTLKIRSTKLEDSAMYFCASNLGRSNQPQHFGDGTRLSIL.

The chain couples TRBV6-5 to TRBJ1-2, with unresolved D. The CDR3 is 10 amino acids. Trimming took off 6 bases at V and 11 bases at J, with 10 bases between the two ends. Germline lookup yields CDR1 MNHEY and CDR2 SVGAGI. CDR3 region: CASRHEIYTF. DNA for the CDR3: TGTGCCAGCAGGCACGAAATTTACACCTTC.